These T cell receptor beta chains were read from a single sample in a study of T cell responses to AZD1222 COVID-19 vaccine. Repertoires were generated with immunoSEQ multiplex PCR, while TCRdb's copy carries only in-frame clones and drops some. The data contain roughly 100,000 clones, about 93% of them singletons. The sequenced sample was peripheral blood, obtained on day 0 of AZD1222 vaccination. All receptors come from an adult in good health. Both conserved end residues are part of each CDR3. The order of the fields is D gene, V gene, clone size, J gene, CDR3 protein, CDR3 DNA. The D gene is left open where the match is weak. Clone size is shown for a subset of rows, as once, few, many or a class of expanded clone.

d_call: NA
v_call: TRBV7-9
clone_size: NA
j_call: TRBJ2-1
cdr3_aa: CATRHGAYNEQFF
cdr3_nt: TGTGCCACCCGTCACGGGGCCTACAATGAGCAGTTCTTC

d_call: TRBD1
v_call: TRBV9
clone_size: NA
j_call: TRBJ1-2
cdr3_aa: CASSLNRGLTPNYGYTF
cdr3_nt: TGTGCCAGCAGCCTTAACAGGGGGCTTACGCCAAACTATGGCTACACCTTC

d_call: NA
v_call: TRBV7-9
clone_size: NA
j_call: TRBJ2-1
cdr3_aa: CASSLDGGFYNEQFF
cdr3_nt: TGTGCCAGCAGCTTAGATGGGGGGTTCTACAATGAGCAGTTCTTC

d_call: NA
v_call: TRBV2
clone_size: NA
j_call: TRBJ1-2
cdr3_aa: CASSDPLIQGRANYGYTF
cdr3_nt: TGTGCCAGCAGTGACCCTCTCATACAGGGCCGAGCTAACTATGGCTACACCTTC

d_call: TRBD2
v_call: TRBV7-6
clone_size: NA
j_call: TRBJ2-5
cdr3_aa: CASSLVNGGSQTQYF
cdr3_nt: TGTGCCAGCAGCTTAGTGAACGGGGGGAGTCAGACCCAGTACTTC

d_call: NA
v_call: TRBV19
clone_size: NA
j_call: TRBJ2-7
cdr3_aa: CASSISGFYEQYF
cdr3_nt: TGTGCCAGTAGTATAAGTGGGTTCTACGAGCAGTACTTC

d_call: NA
v_call: TRBV11-3
clone_size: few
j_call: TRBJ2-2
cdr3_aa: CASSLRAANTGELFF
cdr3_nt: TGTGCCAGCAGCTTACGGGCGGCGAACACCGGGGAGCTGTTTTTT

d_call: NA
v_call: TRBV6-5
clone_size: NA
j_call: TRBJ1-2
cdr3_aa: CASSYGQFYGYTF
cdr3_nt: TGTGCCAGCAGTTACGGGCAGTTCTATGGCTACACCTTC

d_call: NA
v_call: TRBV27
clone_size: NA
j_call: TRBJ2-1
cdr3_aa: CASTDYNEQFF
cdr3_nt: TGTGCCAGTACCGACTACAATGAGCAGTTCTTC

d_call: NA
v_call: TRBV7-3
clone_size: NA
j_call: TRBJ2-1
cdr3_aa: CASSYNRVPPDEQFF
cdr3_nt: TGTGCCAGCAGCTATAACAGGGTCCCGCCGGATGAGCAGTTCTTC

d_call: NA
v_call: TRBV19
clone_size: NA
j_call: TRBJ1-6
cdr3_aa: CASRYGWGNSPLHF
cdr3_nt: TGTGCCAGTAGATATGGCTGGGGGAATTCACCCCTCCACTTT

d_call: NA
v_call: TRBV5-6
clone_size: NA
j_call: TRBJ1-5
cdr3_aa: CASSTRVGPQHF
cdr3_nt: TGTGCCAGCAGCACGCGTGTCGGGCCCCAGCATTTT

d_call: NA
v_call: TRBV6-2/TRBV6-3
clone_size: NA
j_call: TRBJ2-2
cdr3_aa: CASSYIVTGELFF
cdr3_nt: TGTGCCAGCAGTTACATCGTTACCGGGGAGCTGTTTTTT

d_call: NA
v_call: TRBV12-3/TRBV12-4
clone_size: once
j_call: TRBJ1-5
cdr3_aa: CASRATNQPQHF
cdr3_nt: TGTGCCAGCAGAGCCACGAATCAGCCCCAGCATTTT

d_call: TRBD2
v_call: TRBV7-2
clone_size: NA
j_call: TRBJ2-1
cdr3_aa: CASSLVFSGRFYEQFF
cdr3_nt: TGTGCCAGCAGCTTAGTTTTTAGCGGGAGGTTCTATGAGCAGTTCTTC

d_call: NA
v_call: TRBV9
clone_size: NA
j_call: TRBJ2-2
cdr3_aa: CASSVLSGLNTGELFF
cdr3_nt: TGTGCCAGCAGCGTATTAAGCGGACTTAACACCGGGGAGCTGTTTTTT

d_call: TRBD1
v_call: TRBV2
clone_size: NA
j_call: TRBJ1-5
cdr3_aa: CASSELGTANQPQHF
cdr3_nt: TGTGCCAGCAGTGAACTCGGGACAGCCAATCAGCCCCAGCATTTT

d_call: NA
v_call: TRBV30
clone_size: NA
j_call: TRBJ1-3
cdr3_aa: CAWSGVQTVIYF
cdr3_nt: TGTGCCTGGAGTGGGGTGCAAACGGTCATATATTTT

d_call: NA
v_call: TRBV9
clone_size: NA
j_call: TRBJ2-3
cdr3_aa: CASSVVDKGVTDTQYF
cdr3_nt: TGTGCCAGCAGCGTAGTGGACAAGGGGGTCACAGATACGCAGTATTTT

d_call: NA
v_call: TRBV20-1
clone_size: NA
j_call: TRBJ2-2
cdr3_aa: CSASRGFPNTGELFF
cdr3_nt: TGCAGTGCTAGTAGGGGTTTTCCAAACACCGGGGAGCTGTTTTTT

d_call: TRBD2
v_call: TRBV4-2
clone_size: NA
j_call: TRBJ2-5
cdr3_aa: CASSLGTNQETQYF
cdr3_nt: TGTGCCAGCAGCCTAGGGACTAACCAAGAGACCCAGTACTTC

d_call: TRBD1
v_call: TRBV7-2
clone_size: once
j_call: TRBJ1-1
cdr3_aa: CASSLVGPTGGGTEAFF
cdr3_nt: TGTGCCAGCAGCTTAGTTGGCCCTACAGGGGGCGGCACTGAAGCTTTCTTT

d_call: TRBD1
v_call: TRBV28
clone_size: NA
j_call: TRBJ1-4
cdr3_aa: CASSSGQVYEKLFF
cdr3_nt: TGTGCCAGCAGTTCGGGACAGGTCTACGAAAAACTGTTTTTT

d_call: TRBD1
v_call: TRBV2
clone_size: NA
j_call: TRBJ2-7
cdr3_aa: CASSHTGDEQYF
cdr3_nt: TGTGCCAGCAGTCACACAGGGGACGAGCAGTACTTC

d_call: TRBD1
v_call: TRBV19
clone_size: once
j_call: TRBJ1-2
cdr3_aa: CASSIAPGGGYTF
cdr3_nt: TGTGCCAGTAGTATAGCGCCAGGGGGAGGCTACACCTTC

d_call: NA
v_call: TRBV7-2
clone_size: NA
j_call: TRBJ2-7
cdr3_aa: CASSLQGLYEQYF
cdr3_nt: TGTGCCAGCAGCTTACAGGGATTGTACGAGCAGTACTTC

d_call: NA
v_call: TRBV6-6
clone_size: few
j_call: TRBJ2-7
cdr3_aa: CATRTSGEQYF
cdr3_nt: TGTGCCACGAGGACCTCCGGGGAGCAGTACTTC

d_call: NA
v_call: TRBV5-1
clone_size: NA
j_call: TRBJ2-2
cdr3_aa: CASAVEITNTGELFF
cdr3_nt: TGCGCCAGCGCTGTAGAGATCACGAACACCGGGGAGCTGTTTTTT

d_call: TRBD1
v_call: TRBV3-1/TRBV3-2
clone_size: once
j_call: TRBJ2-7
cdr3_aa: CASSRHTGGEQYF
cdr3_nt: TGTGCCAGCAGCCGTCACACAGGGGGCGAGCAGTACTTC

d_call: TRBD2
v_call: TRBV28
clone_size: NA
j_call: TRBJ2-2
cdr3_aa: CASSLGGRTGELFF
cdr3_nt: TGTGCCAGCAGCCTGGGAGGGCGCACCGGGGAGCTGTTTTTT

d_call: TRBD1
v_call: TRBV12-5
clone_size: NA
j_call: TRBJ2-7
cdr3_aa: CASGLGTGSNEQYF
cdr3_nt: TGTGCTAGTGGTTTGGGGACAGGGTCAAACGAGCAGTACTTC

d_call: NA
v_call: TRBV29-1
clone_size: NA
j_call: TRBJ2-3
cdr3_aa: CSVEREIATDTQYF
cdr3_nt: TGCAGCGTTGAGCGGGAAATTGCCACAGATACGCAGTATTTT

d_call: NA
v_call: TRBV30
clone_size: NA
j_call: TRBJ1-1
cdr3_aa: CAWRPLTREAFF
cdr3_nt: TGTGCCTGGAGGCCTTTGACGCGTGAAGCTTTCTTT

d_call: NA
v_call: TRBV28
clone_size: NA
j_call: TRBJ2-2
cdr3_aa: CASSAGELFF
cdr3_nt: TGTGCCAGCTCGGCCGGGGAGCTGTTTTTT

d_call: NA
v_call: TRBV7-3
clone_size: NA
j_call: TRBJ2-1
cdr3_aa: CASSPRGPTYNEQFF
cdr3_nt: TGTGCCAGCAGCCCCCGAGGGCCAACCTACAATGAGCAGTTCTTC

d_call: NA
v_call: TRBV5-1
clone_size: once
j_call: TRBJ1-2
cdr3_aa: CASSLDNNYGYTF
cdr3_nt: TGCGCCAGCAGCTTGGACAATAACTATGGCTACACCTTC

d_call: NA
v_call: TRBV6-5
clone_size: NA
j_call: TRBJ2-7
cdr3_aa: CASKAGYYEQYF
cdr3_nt: TGTGCCAGCAAGGCGGGTTACTACGAGCAGTACTTC

d_call: NA
v_call: TRBV7-3
clone_size: NA
j_call: TRBJ1-1
cdr3_aa: CASSWGQNTEAFF
cdr3_nt: TGTGCCAGCAGCTGGGGGCAAAACACTGAAGCTTTCTTT

d_call: TRBD1
v_call: TRBV10-3
clone_size: medium-sized
j_call: TRBJ2-7
cdr3_aa: CAISGEGQGDEQYF
cdr3_nt: TGTGCCATCAGTGGAGAGGGACAGGGTGACGAGCAGTACTTC

d_call: TRBD2
v_call: TRBV3-1/TRBV3-2
clone_size: NA
j_call: TRBJ2-1
cdr3_aa: CASSPYGTSDYNEQFF
cdr3_nt: TGTGCCAGCAGCCCATATGGGACTAGCGATTACAATGAGCAGTTCTTC

d_call: NA
v_call: TRBV15
clone_size: NA
j_call: TRBJ1-1
cdr3_aa: CATSRRTGREAFF
cdr3_nt: TGTGCCACCAGCAGGAGAACAGGGAGAGAAGCTTTCTTT

d_call: NA
v_call: TRBV2
clone_size: once
j_call: TRBJ2-7
cdr3_aa: CASSEAEGYSGGEYF
cdr3_nt: TGTGCCAGCAGTGAAGCCGAGGGTTACTCGGGGGGCGAGTACTTC

d_call: TRBD1
v_call: TRBV29-1
clone_size: NA
j_call: TRBJ2-1
cdr3_aa: CSVGRQGAPNEQFF
cdr3_nt: TGCAGCGTTGGTCGGCAGGGGGCACCCAATGAGCAGTTCTTC

d_call: NA
v_call: TRBV4-1
clone_size: NA
j_call: TRBJ1-4
cdr3_aa: CASSQDVSRGEKLFF
cdr3_nt: TGCGCCAGCAGCCAAGACGTGTCTCGAGGGGAAAAACTGTTTTTT

d_call: NA
v_call: TRBV5-1
clone_size: NA
j_call: TRBJ2-3
cdr3_aa: CASSSLEPGTDTQYF
cdr3_nt: TGCGCCAGCAGTTCACTCGAGCCAGGAACAGATACGCAGTATTTT

d_call: TRBD2
v_call: TRBV7-9
clone_size: NA
j_call: TRBJ2-5
cdr3_aa: CASSSLAYQETQYF
cdr3_nt: TGTGCCAGCAGCTCACTAGCGTACCAAGAGACCCAGTACTTC

d_call: NA
v_call: TRBV2
clone_size: NA
j_call: TRBJ1-2
cdr3_aa: CASSKEGGSNYGYTF
cdr3_nt: TGTGCCAGCAGTAAGGAGGGGGGCTCTAACTATGGCTACACCTTC

d_call: NA
v_call: TRBV7-9
clone_size: NA
j_call: TRBJ2-7
cdr3_aa: CASSLQESYEQYF
cdr3_nt: TGTGCCAGCAGCTTACAAGAATCCTACGAGCAGTACTTC

d_call: TRBD1
v_call: TRBV10-3
clone_size: once
j_call: TRBJ1-1
cdr3_aa: CATRGHLTEAFF
cdr3_nt: TGTGCCACAAGGGGGCACCTGACTGAAGCTTTCTTT

d_call: NA
v_call: TRBV7-7
clone_size: NA
j_call: TRBJ2-2
cdr3_aa: CASSLVLRGTESNTGELFF
cdr3_nt: TGTGCTAGCAGCTTAGTTCTGAGAGGGACTGAATCAAACACCGGGGAGCTGTTTTTT

d_call: NA
v_call: TRBV5-1
clone_size: NA
j_call: TRBJ2-7
cdr3_aa: CASSLGGTGFYEQYF
cdr3_nt: TGCGCCAGCAGCTTGGGCGGGACGGGATTTTACGAGCAGTACTTC